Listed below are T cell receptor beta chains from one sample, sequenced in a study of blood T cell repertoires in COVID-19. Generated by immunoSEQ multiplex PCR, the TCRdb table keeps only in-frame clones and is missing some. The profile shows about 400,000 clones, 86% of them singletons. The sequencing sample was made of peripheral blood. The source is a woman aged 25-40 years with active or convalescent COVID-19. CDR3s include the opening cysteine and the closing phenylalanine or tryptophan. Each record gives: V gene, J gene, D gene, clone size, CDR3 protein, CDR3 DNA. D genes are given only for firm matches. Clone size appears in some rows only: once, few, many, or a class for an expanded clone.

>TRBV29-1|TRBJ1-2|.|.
CSVEKEDSFYGYTF
TGCAGCGTTGAAAAGGAGGACAGTTTCTATGGCTACACCTTC
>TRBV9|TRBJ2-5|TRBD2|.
CASSPAPGGQETQYF
TGTGCCAGCAGCCCCGCCCCGGGGGGCCAAGAGACCCAGTACTTC
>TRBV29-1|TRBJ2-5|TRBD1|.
CSVEGVGQEETQYF
TGCAGCGTTGAAGGGGTGGGACAGGAAGAGACCCAGTACTTC
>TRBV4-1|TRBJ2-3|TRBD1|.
CASSQGQGSTDTQYF
TGCGCCAGCAGCCAAGGACAGGGAAGCACAGATACGCAGTATTTT
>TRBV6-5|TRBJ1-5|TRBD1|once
CASSGGNSNQPQHF
TGTGCCAGCTCAGGGGGCAATAGCAATCAGCCCCAGCATTTT
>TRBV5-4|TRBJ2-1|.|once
CASSQTSGNYNEQFF
TGTGCCAGCAGCCAGACTAGTGGGAACTACAATGAGCAGTTCTTC
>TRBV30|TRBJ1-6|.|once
CAWSVSVRLTGYNSPLHF
TGTGCCTGGAGTGTATCGGTGAGGCTAACAGGGTATAATTCACCCCTCCACTTT
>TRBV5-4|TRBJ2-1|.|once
CASSSSGEQFF
TGTGCCAGCAGCTCGAGCGGGGAGCAGTTCTTC
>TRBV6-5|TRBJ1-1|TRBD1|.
CASSYATGQGQAFF
TGTGCCAGCAGTTACGCAACAGGACAGGGGCAGGCTTTCTTT
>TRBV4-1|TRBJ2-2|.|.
CASSQSLSTGPTGELFF
TGCGCCAGCAGCCAGAGCCTTTCGACAGGTCCTACCGGGGAGCTGTTTTTT
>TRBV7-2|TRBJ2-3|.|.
CASSLGVINPSTDTQYF
TGTGCCAGCAGCTTAGGAGTGATAAACCCTAGCACAGATACGCAGTATTTT
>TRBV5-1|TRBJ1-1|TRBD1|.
CASSINRGVNTEAFF
TGCGCCAGCAGCATAAACAGGGGAGTCAACACTGAAGCTTTCTTT
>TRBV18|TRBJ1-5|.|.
CASSPGQGRGQPQHF
TGTGCCAGCTCACCAGGTCAGGGGCGAGGTCAGCCCCAGCATTTT
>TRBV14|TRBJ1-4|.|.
CASSQGEGEKLFF
TGTGCCAGCAGCCAAGGGGAGGGAGAAAAACTGTTTTTT
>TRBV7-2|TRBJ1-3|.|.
CASSLVVADSGNTIYF
TGTGCCAGCAGCTTAGTGGTGGCAGACTCTGGAAACACCATATATTTT
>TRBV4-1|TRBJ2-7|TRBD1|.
CASSQDRGTGFSGYEQYF
TGCGCCAGCAGCCAAGATCGTGGGACAGGGTTTAGCGGATACGAGCAGTACTTC
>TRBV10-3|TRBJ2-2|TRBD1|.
CAIGDSPNSNTGELFF
TGTGCCATCGGGGACAGCCCGAACTCTAACACCGGGGAGCTGTTTTTT
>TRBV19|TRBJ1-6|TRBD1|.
CASRIGQGYSPLHF
TGTGCCAGTAGGATAGGACAGGGTTATTCACCCCTCCACTTT
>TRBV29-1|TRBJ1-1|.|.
CSVTGTEAFF
TGCAGCGTAACAGGAACTGAAGCTTTCTTT
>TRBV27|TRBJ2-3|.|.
CASSLWGTSTDTQYF
TGTGCCAGCAGTTTATGGGGGACTAGCACAGATACGCAGTATTTT
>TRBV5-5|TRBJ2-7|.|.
CASSSTGYEQYF
TGTGCCAGCAGCAGTACAGGCTACGAGCAGTACTTC
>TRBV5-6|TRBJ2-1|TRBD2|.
CASSSGLAGFEQFF
TGTGCCAGCAGCTCGGGACTAGCGGGTTTTGAGCAGTTCTTC